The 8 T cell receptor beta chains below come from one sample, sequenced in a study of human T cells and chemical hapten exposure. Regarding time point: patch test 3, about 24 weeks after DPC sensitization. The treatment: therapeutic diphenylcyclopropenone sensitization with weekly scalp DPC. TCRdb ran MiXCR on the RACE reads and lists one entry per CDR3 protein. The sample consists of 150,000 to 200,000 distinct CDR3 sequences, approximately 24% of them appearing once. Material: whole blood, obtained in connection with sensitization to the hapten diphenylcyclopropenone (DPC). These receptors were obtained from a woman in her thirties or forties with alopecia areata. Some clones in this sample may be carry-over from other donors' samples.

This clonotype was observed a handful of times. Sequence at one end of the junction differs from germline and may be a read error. In nucleotides, the CDR3 is TGTGCTAGCAGCTCAAGGACGGGGACCGGGGAGCTGTTTTTT. Translation gives CASSSRTGTGELFF. The chain has TRBV7-7 and TRBJ2-2, with D maybe TRBD2 (5 bases). Germline assignment: CDR1 SSHAT and CDR2 FNYEAQ (reference sequence). The CDR3 spans 14 residues.

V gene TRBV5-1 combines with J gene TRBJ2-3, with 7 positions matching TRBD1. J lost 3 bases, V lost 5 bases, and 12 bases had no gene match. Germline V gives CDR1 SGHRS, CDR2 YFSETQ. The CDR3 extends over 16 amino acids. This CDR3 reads CASRGDRSPSTDTQYF. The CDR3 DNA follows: TGCGCCAGCAGGGGGGACAGAAGCCCTTCAACAGATACGCAGTATTTT.

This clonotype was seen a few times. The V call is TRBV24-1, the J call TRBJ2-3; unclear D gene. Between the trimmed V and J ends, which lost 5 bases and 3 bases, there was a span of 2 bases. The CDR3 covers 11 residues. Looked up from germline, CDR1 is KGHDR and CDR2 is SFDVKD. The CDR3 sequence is CATSVTDTQYF. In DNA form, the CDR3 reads TGTGCCACCAGTGTTACAGATACGCAGTATTTT.

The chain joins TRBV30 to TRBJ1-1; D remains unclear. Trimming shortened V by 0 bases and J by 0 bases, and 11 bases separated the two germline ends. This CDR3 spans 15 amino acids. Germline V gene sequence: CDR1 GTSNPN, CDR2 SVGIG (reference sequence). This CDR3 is CAWSVARGLNTEAFF. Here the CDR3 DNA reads TGTGCCTGGAGTGTAGCCCGGGGATTGAACACTGAAGCTTTCTTT. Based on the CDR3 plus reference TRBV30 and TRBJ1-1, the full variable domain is SQTIHQWPATLVQPVGSPLSLECTVEGTSNPNLYWYRQAAGRGLQLLFYSVGIGQISSEVPQNLSASRPQDRQFILSSKKLLLSDSGFYLCAWSVARGLNTEAFFGQGTRLTVV.

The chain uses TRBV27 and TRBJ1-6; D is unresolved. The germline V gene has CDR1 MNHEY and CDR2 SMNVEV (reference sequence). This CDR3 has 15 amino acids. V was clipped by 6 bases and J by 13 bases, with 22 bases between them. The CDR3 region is CASRGVGKIAAPLHF. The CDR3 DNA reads TGTGCCAGCAGGGGAGTAGGGAAGATCGCCGCGCCCCTCCACTTT.

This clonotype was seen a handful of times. CDR3 region: CASSLSSGGPLGEQYF. CDR3 bases: TGTGCCAGCAGTCTAAGCAGCGGGGGTCCCCTCGGCGAGCAGTACTTC. V and J are TRBV7-6 and TRBJ2-7, with 8 nucleotides matching TRBD2. Trimming removed 6 bases from V and 6 bases from J; junction bases left unmatched: 16. Germline-derived CDR1 and CDR2 are SGHVS and FNYEAQ. This CDR3 is built from 16 residues.

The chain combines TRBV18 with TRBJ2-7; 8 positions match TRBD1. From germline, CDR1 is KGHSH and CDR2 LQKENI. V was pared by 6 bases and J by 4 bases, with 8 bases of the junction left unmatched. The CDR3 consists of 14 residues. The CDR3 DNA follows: TGTGCCAGCTCGGCGCAGGGGGCGGGGTACGAGCAGTACTTC. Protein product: CASSAQGAGYEQYF.

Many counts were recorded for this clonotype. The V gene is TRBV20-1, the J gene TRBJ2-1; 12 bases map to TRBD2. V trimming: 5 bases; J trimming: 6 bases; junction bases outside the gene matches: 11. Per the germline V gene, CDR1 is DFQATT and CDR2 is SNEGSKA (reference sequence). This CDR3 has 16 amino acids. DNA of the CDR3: TGCAGTGCTGACAACCTAGCGGGAGGGCCCTCCAATGAGCAGTTCTTC. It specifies CSADNLAGGPSNEQFF.